A selection of T cell receptor beta chains follows, all from one sample in a study of human T cells and chemical hapten exposure. MiXCR, applied by TCRdb to the RACE reads, yields one record per CDR3 protein. Of some 70,000 distinct CDR3 sequences detected, approximately 10% appear once; the ten largest clones hold about 5.2%. Source: whole blood, taken in connection with sensitization to the hapten diphenylcyclopropenone (DPC). The receptors stem from a woman in her forties or fifties with alopecia areata. Some clones in this sample may be carry-over from other donors' samples. CDR3s include the opening cysteine and the closing phenylalanine or tryptophan. A D gene is named only where the DNA matches it firmly. The size field is filled for only some rows; it gives once, few, many or a size class.

clone size | D gene | J gene | CDR3 length | V gene | CDR3 DNA | CDR3 protein
many | . | TRBJ1-1 | 15 | TRBV5-1 | TGCGCCAGCAGCCCTGGGGACCTCCCGAACACTGAAGCTTTCTTT | CASSPGDLPNTEAFF
. | . | TRBJ1-1 | 16 | TRBV6-2/TRBV6-3 | TGTGCCAGCAGTTACTCGTTACAGGATAGAAACACTGAAGCTTTCTTT | CASSYSLQDRNTEAFF
many | TRBD1 | TRBJ1-1 | 16 | TRBV27 | TGTGCCAGCAGTTTCCAAGCCCACAGGGGCGGCACTGAAGCTTTCTTT | CASSFQAHRGGTEAFF
few | . | TRBJ2-1 | 16 | TRBV7-9 | TGTGCCAGCAGCTTAGCGCTGGGGAGAACCTACAATGAGCAGTTCTTC | CASSLALGRTYNEQFF
few | TRBD2 | TRBJ2-1 | 16 | TRBV5-1 | TGCGCCAGCAGCTTGACTAGCGGGCACTCCTACAATGAGCAGTTCTTC | CASSLTSGHSYNEQFF
. | . | TRBJ1-1 | 12 | TRBV6-2/TRBV6-3 | TGTGCCAGCACCACAGGCCCCCTGCACGCTTTCTTT | CASTTGPLHAFF
few | . | TRBJ1-5 | 13 | TRBV18 | TGTGCCAGCTCAGGGGGCGTGCATCAGCCCCAGCATTTT | CASSGGVHQPQHF
few | . | TRBJ1-2 | 13 | TRBV9 | TGTGCCAGCAGCGTAGGCGCTTACGGCGGCTACACCTTC | CASSVGAYGGYTF
many | TRBD2 | TRBJ2-5 | 17 | TRBV9 | TGTGCCAGCAGCCCACCATATGGGACTAGCGGACAAGAGACCCAGTACTTC | CASSPPYGTSGQETQYF
many | . | TRBJ1-1 | 13 | TRBV7-6 | TGTGCCAGCAGCTTAGCACAAGGCACTGAAGCTTTCTTT | CASSLAQGTEAFF
. | TRBD1 | TRBJ2-3 | 16 | TRBV5-1 | TGCGCCAGCAGCCCGATGGACAGGAGACTCACAGATACGCAGTATTTT | CASSPMDRRLTDTQYF
many | . | TRBJ1-5 | 14 | TRBV9 | TGTGCCAGCAGCGCCGGGGGAGGCGTGGAGCCCCAGCATTTT | CASSAGGGVEPQHF
few | . | TRBJ2-1 | 13 | TRBV6-1 | TGTGCCAGCAGTGGAACAGAGTACAATGAGCAGTTCTTC | CASSGTEYNEQFF
. | . | TRBJ2-2 | 14 | TRBV11-3 | TGTGCCAGCAGCCGTATTTACAACACCGGGGAGCTGTTTTTT | CASSRIYNTGELFF
many | . | TRBJ2-2 | 13 | TRBV29-1 | TGCAGCGTTGAAGCACAGAACACCGGGGAGCTGTTTTTT | CSVEAQNTGELFF
many | . | TRBJ2-7 | 14 | TRBV27 | TGTGCCAGCAGTTTAGGTAGTACCCACTACGAGCAGTACTTC | CASSLGSTHYEQYF
few | . | TRBJ2-4 | 16 | TRBV28 | TGTGCCAGCAGTTTATTGGGTACAGGAGCCAAAAACATTCAGTACTTC | CASSLLGTGAKNIQYF
. | . | TRBJ2-1 | 12 | TRBV6-6 | TGTGCCAGCAGTTACGAGAGAGGGAAGCAGTTCTTC | CASSYERGKQFF
many | . | TRBJ2-6 | 15 | TRBV6-5 | TGTGCCAGCAGTTACCTGTCCTCTGGGGCCAACGTCCTGACTTTC | CASSYLSSGANVLTF
. | . | TRBJ2-7 | 15 | TRBV27 | TGTGCCAGCAGTTCCTCTAGGATCAACATCAACGAGCAGTACTTC | CASSSSRININEQYF
. | . | TRBJ1-1 | 15 | TRBV15 | TGTGCCACCAGTGGGACAAGAAGGGGGAACACTGAAGCTTTCTTT | CATSGTRRGNTEAFF
. | . | TRBJ2-3 | 11 | TRBV12-3/TRBV12-4 | TGTGCCAGCAGCCCACGGGATACGCAGTATTTT | CASSPRDTQYF
few | . | TRBJ1-1 | 14 | TRBV27 | TGTGCCAGCAGTCTGGGACATTTGAACACTGAAGCTTTCTTT | CASSLGHLNTEAFF
many | . | TRBJ2-3 | 16 | TRBV24-1 | TGTGCCACCAGTGACTACTACAGGGTGGACACAGATACGCAGTATTTT | CATSDYYRVDTDTQYF
many | . | TRBJ2-1 | 15 | TRBV9 | TGTGCCAGCAGCACTGGGGAGAGCTCCTACAATGAGCAGTTCTTC | CASSTGESSYNEQFF
. | TRBD2 | TRBJ2-7 | 15 | TRBV28 | TGTGCCAGCAGTTCCCGGACTAGCGGGAAATACGAGCAGTACTTC | CASSSRTSGKYEQYF
many | . | TRBJ1-5 | 12 | TRBV28 | TGTGCCAGCAGTTTACAAGGGCGGCCCCAGCATTTT | CASSLQGRPQHF
. | TRBD1 | TRBJ1-4 | 16 | TRBV3-1 | TGTGCCAGCAGCCTGGGACAGGGGGCGACTAATGAAAAACTGTTTTTT | CASSLGQGATNEKLFF
few | TRBD2 | TRBJ2-2 | 16 | TRBV20-1 | TGCAGTGCCTCCGGGACTAGCGGGAGTTTTACCGGGGAGCTGTTTTTT | CSASGTSGSFTGELFF
many | . | TRBJ1-5 | 15 | TRBV5-6 | TGTGCCAGCAGTTCGTTCGGACGGAGGGATCAGCCCCAGCATTTT | CASSSFGRRDQPQHF
many | TRBD1 | TRBJ1-5 | 15 | TRBV10-2 | TGCGCCAGCAGTGAGGGCAGGGGGCCTAATCAGCCCCAGCATTTT | CASSEGRGPNQPQHF
. | . | TRBJ2-7 | 12 | TRBV7-2 | TGTGCCAGCAGCTTAGTCAGGGACGAGCAGTACTTC | CASSLVRDEQYF
many | TRBD2 | TRBJ2-1 | 19 | TRBV5-4 | TGTGCCAGCAGCTCCCAAACTACTAGCGGGAGGGCCGGTTACAATGAGCAGTTCTTC | CASSSQTTSGRAGYNEQFF
few | . | TRBJ2-7 | 12 | TRBV7-8 | TGTGCCAGCAGCTTAGCGTGGCACGAGCAGTACTTC | CASSLAWHEQYF
few | TRBD2 | TRBJ2-1 | 16 | TRBV4-3 | TGCGCCAGCAGCCAAGGGCATCTGCGGGGGGGCAATGAGCAGTTCTTC | CASSQGHLRGGNEQFF
many | . | TRBJ2-3 | 18 | TRBV11-2 | TGTGCCAGCAGCTTATCACCTCGTGGGCAGGGAGGAGCAGATACGCAGTATTTT | CASSLSPRGQGGADTQYF
few | . | TRBJ2-3 | 15 | TRBV27 | TGTGCCAGCAGTCTAGGGGTCCAGCGGGTAGATACGCAGTATTTT | CASSLGVQRVDTQYF
few | . | TRBJ2-7 | 14 | TRBV20-1 | TGCAGTGCTAGAGGGGTGGCAGGGGACTACGAGCAGTACTTC | CSARGVAGDYEQYF
. | . | TRBJ2-6 | 14 | TRBV12-3/TRBV12-4 | TGTGCCAGCAGTTTCAGGGTTGGGGCCAACGTCCTGACTTTC | CASSFRVGANVLTF
few | . | TRBJ2-2 | 16 | TRBV20-1 | TGCAGTGCTAGAGATTACGGCCAGGGGGGTGCCGGGGAGCTGTTTTTT | CSARDYGQGGAGELFF
few | . | TRBJ1-6 | 14 | TRBV5-4 | TGTGCCAGCAGCTTGGCCAGGGTCAATTCACCCCTCCACTTT | CASSLARVNSPLHF
. | . | TRBJ2-1 | 14 | TRBV6-4 | TGTGCCAGCAGTAATTCCGTCGAGGTAACTGAGCAGTTCTTC | CASSNSVEVTEQFF
. | . | TRBJ1-2 | 12 | TRBV29-1 | TGCAGCATTACGACTACTAACTATGGCTACACCTTC | CSITTTNYGYTF
many | . | TRBJ2-2 | 14 | TRBV11-2 | TGTGCCAGCAGCTTAGATCCCACTCCCGGGGAGCTGTTTTTT | CASSLDPTPGELFF
. | . | TRBJ1-5 | 14 | TRBV12-3/TRBV12-4 | TGTGCCAGCAGTTTACAGGTGGGCAATCAGCCCCAGCATTTT | CASSLQVGNQPQHF
few | . | TRBJ1-1 | 17 | TRBV7-6 | TGTGCCAGCAGCCAGAGCGGGGCACAGGGTGGGTCCACTGAAGCTTTCTTT | CASSQSGAQGGSTEAFF
few | TRBD1 | TRBJ2-7 | 12 | TRBV20-1 | TGCAGTGCCGGACAGGTCTCCTACGAGCAGTACTTC | CSAGQVSYEQYF
. | . | TRBJ1-5 | 15 | TRBV4-2 | TGTGCCAGCAGCCACGGACAGCTTAGCAATCAGCCCCAGCATTTT | CASSHGQLSNQPQHF
many | . | TRBJ1-1 | 15 | TRBV19 | TGTGCCAGTAGTACACACTTCTCACGGGGCACTGAAGCTTTCTTT | CASSTHFSRGTEAFF
few | . | TRBJ2-6 | 15 | TRBV18 | TGTGCCAGCTCAGGCGACAGATCTGGGGCCAACGTCCTGACTTTC | CASSGDRSGANVLTF
many | . | TRBJ2-5 | 13 | TRBV29-1 | TGCAGCGTTGAAGCCCCAGACCGGGAGACCCAGTACTTC | CSVEAPDRETQYF
many | . | TRBJ1-4 | 14 | TRBV18 | TGTGCCAGCTCACCAAGGCCAGGGGATGAAAAACTGTTTTTT | CASSPRPGDEKLFF
few | TRBD1 | TRBJ2-7 | 14 | TRBV12-3/TRBV12-4 | TGTGCCAGCAGTCAACGGACAGGGACCTACGAGCAGTACTTC | CASSQRTGTYEQYF
many | TRBD1 | TRBJ2-2 | 16 | TRBV6-2/TRBV6-3 | TGTGCCAGCAGTTACTCGTGGAGACAGGGGTCCGGGGAGCTGTTTTTT | CASSYSWRQGSGELFF
many | . | TRBJ2-7 | 10 | TRBV2 | TGTGCCAGCAGTGTCTACGAGCAGTACTTC | CASSVYEQYF
. | . | TRBJ1-5 | 17 | TRBV19 | TGTGCCAGTAGTATACTTTCGGGGACGCTCAACGGAGAGCCCCAGCATTTT | CASSILSGTLNGEPQHF
many | . | TRBJ1-1 | 13 | TRBV4-3 | TGCGCCAGCAGCCAAGATACCCGGGCTGAAGCTTTCTTT | CASSQDTRAEAFF
many | . | TRBJ1-6 | 14 | TRBV19 | TGTGCCAGTAGTATACAGGGGCGGCGTTCACCCCTCCACTTT | CASSIQGRRSPLHF